The present entry profiles one TCR beta chain with its context. The antigen it recognizes is unknown. No base quality values were provided; no much bigger clone lies one nucleotide off. This specimen belongs to a study of neoadjuvant nivolumab and ipilimumab in lung cancer (dated by TCRdb to the early 2020s). As for the study more broadly: Nivolumab was administered intravenously at 3 mg/kg on days 1, 15 and 29, and in the combination arm ipilimumab 1 mg/kg was added on day 1 only. For each study arm, the primary endpoint of the trial was the rate of major pathologic response (MPR) in the intention-to-treat population. In the trial, around 45 patients with operable NSCLC were treated, of whom some 23 were randomized to nivolumab monotherapy and some 20 to nivolumab plus ipilimumab. TCR repertoires in pretherapy (baseline) peripheral blood were compared with TCR repertoires in tumors resected at surgery after neoadjuvant immune checkpoint blockade. Seven patients had matched pretherapy and resected tumor pairs analyzed, with four treated with nivolumab and three with nivolumab plus ipilimumab. General study outcomes and caveats: Richness in tumors resected after neoadjuvant therapy showed a positive correlation with pretherapy blood TCR richness (Spearman R ≈ 0.8). A small number of samples was subjected to TCR sequencing. From pretherapy to surgery, tumor T-cell richness and clonality increased in three of three dual-therapy tumors but in only two of four nivolumab-treated tumors. No significant correlation was found between TCR clonality and pathologic tumor regression, and only one major-pathologic-response sample was available for the clonality analysis. Greater TCR richness and clonality were observed in resected tumors than in tumor-adjacent uninvolved lung, and increases were observed in more dual-therapy-treated tumors.

From the cysteine up to the phenylalanine, the CDR3 has a length of 14 residues. The DNA shown is the 42-base CDR3, in frame from base 1. For CDR1 and CDR2, the germline V gene lists WSHSY and SAAADI. V has 6 bases trimmed and J has 3 bases trimmed; junction bases matching no gene number 3. Library preparation was by the immunoSEQ multiplex PCR assay. Concerning the study's data processing: Repertoires were summarized in terms of richness and clonality, and significantly expanded and contracted clones between pre- and post-therapy samples were identified. Here the immuneACCESS table is served through TCRdb, limited to in-frame sequences with V and J called. Missing clones are a known gap in these copies; in checked studies unresolved V genes cover under half, and the rest lacks a known reason. V and J calls and clone size are as listed in that table; D and trimming were resolved from the DNA. A total of 3,000 to 4,500 clones appear in this sample, almost 90% of them only once. The top ten constitute roughly 4.9% of the sample.

According to the study, the label for this sample's time point signals: at surgical resection after neoadjuvant nivolumab +/- ipilimumab. Samples came from the phase 2 randomized NEOSTAR trial, which tested neoadjuvant nivolumab or nivolumab plus ipilimumab followed by surgery in operable NSCLC. At resection, uninvolved lung adjacent to the tumor was collected to act as a matched non-tumor comparison for the TCR repertoires of resected tumors. This clonotype was sampled from an adult with non-small cell lung cancer. The specimen was adjacent normal lung tissue, collected after neoadjuvant nivolumab, alone or with ipilimumab, at or shortly before surgery. The chain employs TRBV10-2 and TRBJ1-5; 9 of the junction bases match TRBD1. The CDR3 is CASSRDRDNQPQHF. The sequenced DNA: TGCGCCAGCAGCCGGGACAGGGACAATCAGCCCCAGCATTTT.